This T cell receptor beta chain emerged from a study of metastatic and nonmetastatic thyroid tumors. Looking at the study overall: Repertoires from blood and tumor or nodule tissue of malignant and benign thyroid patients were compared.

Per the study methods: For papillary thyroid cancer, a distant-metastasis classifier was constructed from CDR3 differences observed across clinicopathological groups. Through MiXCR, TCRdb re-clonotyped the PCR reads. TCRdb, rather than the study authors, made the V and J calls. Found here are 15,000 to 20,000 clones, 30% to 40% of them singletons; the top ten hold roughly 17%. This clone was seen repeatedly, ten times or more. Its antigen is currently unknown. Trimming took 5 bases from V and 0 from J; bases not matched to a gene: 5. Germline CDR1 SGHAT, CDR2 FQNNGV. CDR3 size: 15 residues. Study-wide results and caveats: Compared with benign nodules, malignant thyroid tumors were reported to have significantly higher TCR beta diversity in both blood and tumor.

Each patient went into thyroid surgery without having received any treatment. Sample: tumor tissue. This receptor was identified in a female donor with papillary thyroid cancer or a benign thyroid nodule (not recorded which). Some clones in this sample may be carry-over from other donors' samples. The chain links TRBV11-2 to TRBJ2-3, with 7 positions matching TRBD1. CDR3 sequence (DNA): TGTGCCAGCAGCCACGGACAGGTCAGCACAGATACGCAGTATTTT. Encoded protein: CASSHGQVSTDTQYF.